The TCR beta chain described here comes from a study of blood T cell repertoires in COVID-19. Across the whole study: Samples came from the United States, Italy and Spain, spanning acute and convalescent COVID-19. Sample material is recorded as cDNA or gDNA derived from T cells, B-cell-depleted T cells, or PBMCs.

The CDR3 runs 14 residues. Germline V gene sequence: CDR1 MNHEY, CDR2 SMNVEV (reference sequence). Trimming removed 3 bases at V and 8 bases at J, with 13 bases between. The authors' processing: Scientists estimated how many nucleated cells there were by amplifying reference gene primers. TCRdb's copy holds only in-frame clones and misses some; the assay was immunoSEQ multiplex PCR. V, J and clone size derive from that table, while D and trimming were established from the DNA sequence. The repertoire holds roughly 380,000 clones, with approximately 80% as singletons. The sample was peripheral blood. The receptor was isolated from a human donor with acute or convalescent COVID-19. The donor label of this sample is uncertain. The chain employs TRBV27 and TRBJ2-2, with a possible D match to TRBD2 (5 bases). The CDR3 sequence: CASSFKASWGELFF. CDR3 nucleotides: TGTGCCAGCAGTTTCAAGGCTAGCTGGGGGGAGCTGTTTTTT.